One and the same sample provided the 8 T cell receptor beta chains below, sequenced in a study of cytomegalovirus exposure and HLA in healthy donors. TCRdb's table, derived via immunoSEQ multiplex PCR, lists solely in-frame clones and lacks some. The sample yields under 250,000 clones, over 65% seen once. Sequencing used PBMCs. Source of these receptors: a woman between 18 and 29 years old in good health and CMV-seronegative.

V and J are TRBV11-2 and TRBJ2-3, with D uncertain. V was cut by 5 bases and J by 0 bases, with 6 bases left in between. The CDR3 length is 13 residues. The germline CDR1 and CDR2 sequences are SGHAT and FQNNGV. This CDR3 is CASSPDSTDTQYF. As DNA, the CDR3 is TGTGCCAGCAGCCCAGACAGCACAGATACGCAGTATTTT. Full variable domain (rest looked up from reference TRBV11-2 and TRBJ2-3): EAGVAQSPRYKIIEKRQSVAFWCNPISGHATLYWYQQILGQGPKLLIQFQNNGVVDDSQLPKDRFSAERLKGVDSTLKIQPAKLEDSAVYLCASSPDSTDTQYFGPGTRLTVL.

This clone was counted only a few times. This chain uses TRBV20-1 with TRBJ2-7; maybe TRBD2 (5 bases). V was clipped by 7 bases and J by 5 bases, with 12 bases between them. The CDR3 has 11 amino acids. Germline V gene lookup returns CDR1 DFQATT and CDR2 SNEGSKA (reference sequence). CDR3 bases: TGCAGTGTGGGAGTGGCGCACGAGCAGTACTTC. Its translation: CSVGVAHEQYF.

In this sample, this clone turned up a few times. The genes are TRBV6-1 and TRBJ1-6, with D possibly TRBD1 on 6 matching bases. CDR3 length: 16 amino acids. V was trimmed by 3 bases and J by 9 bases, leaving 18 bases between them. The germline V gene encodes CDR1 MNHNS and CDR2 SASEGT. Here the CDR3 DNA reads TGTGCCAGCAGTGATTCGGGACAATGGGGTAGTTCACCCCTCCACTTT. This sequence encodes CASSDSGQWGSSPLHF.

The chain has TRBV2 and TRBJ2-7; no reliable D call. CDR3 size: 14 residues. The V end lost 1 base, the J end lost 4 bases, and 11 bases lay between the germline ends. The germline gives CDR1 SNHLY, CDR2 FYNNEI. Here the CDR3 reads CASSEEMVVYEQYF. CDR3 DNA sequence: TGTGCCAGCAGTGAAGAAATGGTAGTTTACGAGCAGTACTTC. The full variable domain, its missing parts supplied by reference TRBV2 and TRBJ2-7, is EPEVTQTPSHQVTQMGQEVILRCVPISNHLYFYWYRQILGQKVEFLVSFYNNEISEKSEIFDDQFSVERPDGSNFTLKIRSTKLEDSAMYFCASSEEMVVYEQYFGPGTRLTVT.

This clone was seen only once. The V gene is TRBV7-2, the J gene TRBJ2-7; D uncertain. In germline, CDR1 is SGHTA, CDR2 FQGNSA. This CDR3 has 14 residues. With 5 bases removed from V and 2 bases from J, the gap between germline ends came to 13 bases. For the CDR3, the DNA is TGTGCCAGCAGCCTCCCTCGTCGCCCCTACGAGCAGTACTTC. As protein: CASSLPRRPYEQYF.

This chain connects TRBV9 to TRBJ2-1; 7 nucleotides match TRBD2. Germline CDR1 is SGDLS and CDR2 is YYNGEE. This CDR3 contains 15 residues. The junction had 7 bases not matched to a gene; V was cut back by 3 bases and J by 4 bases. The CDR3 nucleotides read TGTGCCAGCAGCGGAGCGGGGAGCCCGTACAATGAGCAGTTCTTC. It yields the protein CASSGAGSPYNEQFF.

The chain joins TRBV27 to TRBJ2-5; TRBD2 might be the D (6 bases). With 6 bases removed from V and 2 bases from J, the gap between germline ends came to 16 bases. CDR1 is MNHEY, CDR2 SMNVEV, per germline (reference sequence). The CDR3 extends over 15 amino acids. This CDR3 reads CASRRLEEGQETQYF. In DNA, the CDR3 is TGTGCCAGCAGGAGGTTGGAGGAGGGACAAGAGACCCAGTACTTC.

V and J are TRBV7-9 and TRBJ1-2; 10 bases map to TRBD1. With V trimmed by 5 bases and J by 4 bases, 7 bases remained unmatched. The CDR3 runs 15 residues. CDR1 SEHNR and CDR2 FQNEAQ come from the germline V gene (reference sequence). CDR3 DNA sequence: TGTGCCAGCAGCCAGACAGGGGGCATGGGCTATGGCTACACCTTC. Its protein product is CASSQTGGMGYGYTF.